One and the same sample provided the 20 T cell receptor beta chains below, sequenced in a study of regulatory T cells in long-lasting Graves disease. To make TCR beta libraries, researchers used iRepertoire HTBI primers and Arm-PCR of CDR3 regions. TCRdb used MiXCR to reprocess the multiplex PCR reads, holding one entry per CDR3 protein. Of hundreds of thousands of distinct CDR3 sequences listed, 30% were seen once; the top ten hold about 42%. Time point in this sample: persistent/refractory GD, antithyroid drugs over 5 years with positive TRAb. Generation of the TCR library employed RNA extracted from PBMCs. The sample consisted of peripheral blood mononuclear cells (PBMCs), taken when the disease was refractory, from a patient treated with antithyroid drugs. The receptors were sampled from a female donor with Graves disease.

The CDR3 loop reads CASKIPGQGGEQYF. CDR3 nucleotide sequence: TGTGCCAGCAAGATCCCGGGACAGGGTGGCGAGCAGTACTTC. V is TRBV6-1 and J is TRBJ2-7; 9 bases align to TRBD1. The CDR3 consists of 14 residues. V lost 7 bases, J lost 6 bases, and 10 bases stayed unmatched. CDR1 is MNHNS and CDR2 is SASEGT in the germline V gene.

This clonotype turned up a few times. The gene calls are TRBV6-1 and TRBJ1-1, with D uncertain. Trimming cost V 1 base and J 11 bases, with 14 bases left between them. The germline gives CDR1 MNHNS, CDR2 SASEGT. This CDR3 is 13 amino acids long. The CDR3 nucleotides are TGTGCCAGCAGTGAAGGAGTTGGCCGGAGTGCTTTCTTT. Encoded protein: CASSEGVGRSAFF.

This clonotype was counted only a few times. The chain has TRBV20-1 and TRBJ2-7; 7 nucleotides align to TRBD2. J gave up 1 base and V 1 base, and 7 bases lay outside the gene matches. Germline assignment: CDR1 DFQATT and CDR2 SNEGSKA (reference sequence). This CDR3 is 15 amino acids long. CDR3 sequence reads: CSARAFIGRSYEQYF. For the CDR3, the DNA is TGCAGTGCTAGAGCTTTCATCGGGAGGTCCTACGAGCAGTACTTC.

Written as DNA, the CDR3 is TGTGCCACCAGCAGGGATCGGGCCTACTACACCTTC. This codes for CATSRDRAYYTF. The chain has TRBV15 and TRBJ1-2; D is uncertain. Between the trimmed V and J ends, which lost 3 bases and 10 bases, there was a span of 12 bases. Germline CDR1 and CDR2: LNHNV and YYDKDF (reference sequence). This CDR3 contains 12 residues.

This clonotype appeared a few times. This rearrangement joins TRBV12-3 or TRBV12-4 to TRBJ2-2, with TRBD1 matching 7 bases. The CDR3 has 17 amino acids. Unmatched junction bases numbered 14, after V lost 6 bases and J lost 4 bases. CDR3 region: CASSRYLGQLLTGELFF. CDR3 DNA: TGTGCCAGCAGCCGATATCTGGGACAGCTCCTCACCGGGGAGCTGTTTTTT.

This sequence joins TRBV5-1 and TRBJ2-4, with a possible D match to TRBD1 (5 bases). Germline assignment: CDR1 SGHRS and CDR2 YFSETQ. The CDR3 has 14 residues. Trimming took 1 base from V and 8 from J, leaving 13 bases between them. CDR3 nucleotide sequence: TGCGCCAGCAGCTTGCACAGGTCCGGTCACATTCAGTACTTC. Its translation is CASSLHRSGHIQYF.

This chain joins TRBV5-6 and TRBJ2-7; 9 bases line up with TRBD2. This CDR3 contains 15 residues. With 3 bases clipped from V and 2 bases from J, the junction kept 6 bases outside the gene matches. CDR1 and CDR2 from the germline V gene are SGHDT and YYEEEE. The CDR3 here is CASSSGLAKTYEQYF. Here the CDR3 DNA reads TGTGCCAGCAGCTCCGGACTAGCGAAAACCTACGAGCAGTACTTC.

This chain connects TRBV20-1 to TRBJ2-7; D could derive from TRBD1 or TRBD2 (5 bases each). Germline CDR1 reads DFQATT; CDR2 reads SNEGSKA (reference sequence). The CDR3 is 14 amino acids. Trimming left V 6 bases short and J 0 bases short, with 15 bases between. Here the CDR3 reads CSAPFGGVSYEQYF. The DNA for the CDR3 is TGCAGTGCCCCCTTTGGGGGAGTCTCCTACGAGCAGTACTTC.

V and J are TRBV5-5 and TRBJ2-7; D may match TRBD1 or TRBD2 (5 bases each). Germline lookup yields CDR1 SGHKS and CDR2 YYEKEE (reference sequence). This CDR3 spans 15 amino acids. Trimming stripped 0 bases from V and 3 bases from J, with 13 bases between. In DNA, the CDR3 is TGTGCCAGCAGCTTGGGGGGGTCAGCCAACTACGAGCAGTACTTC. It encodes CASSLGGSANYEQYF.

There are a few counts of this clonotype. This chain joins TRBV20-1 and TRBJ1-1; D remains ambiguous. Germline V lookup: CDR1 DFQATT, CDR2 SNEGSKA (reference sequence). The length of the CDR3 is 14 residues. Trimming took 3 bases from V and 3 from J, leaving 14 bases between them. CDR3 protein: CSASLGEGDTEAFF. In DNA form, the CDR3 reads TGCAGTGCTAGCCTCGGGGAGGGCGACACTGAAGCTTTCTTT.

This clonotype was counted many times. J is TRBJ1-2 and V is TRBV6-1; 11 bases map to TRBD1. This CDR3 has 13 residues. J was trimmed by 5 bases and V by 10 bases; bases with no gene match: 6. From germline, CDR1 is MNHNS and CDR2 SASEGT. Here the CDR3 reads CATRTGGAYGYTF. The CDR3 region has the DNA TGTGCCACCAGGACAGGGGGCGCATATGGCTACACCTTC.

V usage is TRBV19 and J usage is TRBJ1-5, with a weak D call TRBD1 (5 bases). This CDR3 contains 13 residues. Germline loops: CDR1 LNHDA, CDR2 SQIVND (reference sequence). The V end was cut by 4 bases, the J end by 7 bases, with 11 bases between. In DNA form, the CDR3 reads TGTGCCAGTAGTACCGACAGAGGGCAGCCCCAGCATTTT. This gives the protein CASSTDRGQPQHF. The full variable domain, with the rest looked up from reference TRBV19 and TRBJ1-5, is DGGITQSPKYLFRKEGQNVTLSCEQNLNHDAMYWYRQDPGQGLRLIYYSQIVNDFQKGDIAEGYSVSREKKESFPLTVTSAQKNPTAFYLCASSTDRGQPQHFGDGTRLSIL.

Many counts were recorded for this clonotype. V usage is TRBV28 and J usage is TRBJ1-2; D remains ambiguous. The CDR3 is 12 amino acids. V dropped 5 bases and J dropped 7 bases, with 11 bases sitting between them. Germline CDR1 and CDR2: MDHEN and SYDVKM. The chain's CDR3 is CASSLPSTGYTF. In nucleotides, the CDR3 is TGTGCCAGCAGTCTCCCTTCCACTGGCTACACCTTC.

The chain recombines TRBV9 with TRBJ1-1; D possibly corresponds to TRBD1 (6 bases). The CDR3 spans 14 residues. CDR1 and CDR2 (germline): SGDLS, YYNGEE. Between the trimmed V and J ends, which lost 0 bases and 4 bases, there was a span of 10 bases. CDR3 coding DNA: TGTGCCAGCAGCGTAGGGGGGCCGAGCACTGAAGCTTTCTTT. It encodes CASSVGGPSTEAFF.

J is TRBJ2-1 and V is TRBV27, with TRBD1 identical over 9 bases. The CDR3 is 14 amino acids. Germline-derived CDR1 and CDR2 are MNHEY and SMNVEV (reference sequence). The trim removed 5 bases at V and 8 bases at J, leaving 7 bases unmatched. The DNA of the CDR3 is TGTGCCAGCAGTACTCGGGACAGGGCACATGAGCAGTTCTTC. Its translation is CASSTRDRAHEQFF.

The sample holds one count of this clonotype. V gene TRBV5-4 combines with J gene TRBJ1-1, with a possible D match to TRBD1 (5 bases). Trimming left V 0 bases short and J 3 bases short, with 12 bases between. In germline, CDR1 is SGHNT, CDR2 YYREEE (reference sequence). The CDR3 runs 15 residues. The CDR3 region is CASSLGGFRDTEAFF. The CDR3 bases are TGTGCCAGCAGCTTGGGGGGGTTCAGGGACACTGAAGCTTTCTTT. Variable domain in full (rest from reference TRBV5-4 and TRBJ1-1): ETGVTQSPTHLIKTRGQQVTLRCSSQSGHNTVSWYQQALGQGPQFIFQYYREEENGRGNFPPRFSGLQFPNYSSELNVNALELDDSALYLCASSLGGFRDTEAFFGQGTRLTVV.

J is TRBJ1-1 and V is TRBV24-1; maybe TRBD1 (6 bases). The CDR3 is 14 amino acids. V was trimmed by 7 bases and J by 1 base, leaving 12 bases between them. Germline V gene sequence: CDR1 KGHDR, CDR2 SFDVKD. The DNA for the CDR3 is TGTGCCACCAGGGCTGGACAGAGGAACACTGAAGCTTTCTTT. Residues: CATRAGQRNTEAFF.

The gene calls are TRBV10-2 and TRBJ2-6; the D gene is possibly TRBD1 (6 bases). Trimming took 2 bases from V and 1 from J, leaving 15 bases between them. Germline V gene lookup returns CDR1 WSHSY and CDR2 SAAADI. This CDR3 contains 18 residues. CDR3 sequence: CASSEVAGEGSGANVLTF. The CDR3 DNA reads as TGCGCCAGCAGTGAGGTGGCAGGGGAAGGTTCTGGGGCCAACGTCCTGACTTTC.

About this clonotype: This likely comes from a read error, as the CDR3 has no conserved phenylalanine or tryptophan at its end. V usage is TRBV20-1 and J usage is TRBJ1-6; maybe TRBD1 (6 bases). The CDR3 is 15 amino acids. The germline V gene encodes CDR1 DFQATT and CDR2 SNEGSKA (reference sequence). V was clipped by 5 bases and J by 8 bases, with 19 bases between them. The CDR3: CSAPSTGLGDSPLHS. In DNA, the CDR3 is TGCAGTGCTCCAAGTACAGGGTTGGGTGATTCACCCCTCCACTCT.

This clonotype was seen more than once but under ten times. The chain uses TRBV28 and TRBJ1-5; D remains ambiguous. The V gene's germline CDR1 is MDHEN and CDR2 SYDVKM. The CDR3 has 10 residues. V lost 10 bases, J lost 11 bases, and 12 bases lay in between. The CDR3 DNA reads as TGTGCCACTTTGAGTGAGGCCCAGCATTTT. Translation gives CATLSEAQHF.